The 23 T cell receptor beta chains listed next were all sequenced from one sample in a study of shared clonotypes between healthy human individuals. Profiled with immunoSEQ multiplex PCR; TCRdb holds only in-frame clones, not every one. The repertoire holds some 2,000,000 clones, with 85% to 95% as singletons. Sequenced sample: naive CD4+ T cells sorted from blood. The subset here: CD45RA+ positively selected. Receptors originate from a man aged 18 to 29 in good health.

This clone has just one count. The CDR3: CASSILAVDKETQYF. Here the CDR3 DNA reads TGCGCCAGCAGCATCCTAGCTGTTGATAAGGAGACCCAGTACTTC. The V gene is TRBV5-1, the J gene TRBJ2-5; D may be TRBD2 (5 bases). Germline V CDR1 and CDR2: SGHRS, YFSETQ. The CDR3 has 15 residues. V was shortened by 4 bases and J by 5 bases, with 18 bases between the two germline ends. The full variable domain, in which reference TRBV5-1 and TRBJ2-5 provide the parts outside the CDR3, is KAGVTQTPRYLIKTRGQQVTLSCSPISGHRSVSWYQQTPGQGLQFLFEYFSETQRNKGNFPGRFSGRQFSNSRSEMNVSTLELGDSALYLCASSILAVDKETQYFGPGTRLLVL.

The chain combines TRBV10-3 with TRBJ1-2; D perhaps matches TRBD1 (5 bases). The V gene lost 7 bases and the J gene lost 4 bases, with 13 bases spanning the gap. CDR3 size: 13 residues. Germline CDR1 is ENHRY and CDR2 is SYGVKD. The CDR3 DNA reads TGTGCCATCAATCCATCAGGGATCTATGGCTACACCTTC. This sequence encodes CAINPSGIYGYTF.

The chain employs TRBV29-1 and TRBJ2-5; 7 bases are shared with TRBD1. Germline lookup yields CDR1 SQVTM and CDR2 ANQGSEA. J lost 4 bases, V lost 2 bases, and 4 bases had no gene match. There are 13 residues in the CDR3. The CDR3 protein is CSVERGRAETQYF. CDR3 coding DNA: TGCAGCGTTGAAAGGGGGCGGGCAGAGACCCAGTACTTC.

This sequence joins TRBV18 and TRBJ1-3; D call uncertain. The V gene lost 2 bases and the J gene lost 4 bases, with 9 bases spanning the gap. Germline V CDR1 and CDR2: KGHSH, LQKENI. This CDR3 is 14 amino acids long. The CDR3 reads CASSPESGGNTIYF. CDR3 in DNA: TGTGCCAGCTCACCAGAAAGCGGAGGAAACACCATATATTTT.

The chain is built from TRBV30 and TRBJ1-4; D is uncertain. The length of the CDR3 is 12 residues. Germline V gene sequence: CDR1 GTSNPN, CDR2 SVGIG (reference sequence). Deletions cut 3 bases from V and 6 bases from J, with 8 bases between. CDR3 region: CAWSPKYEKLFF. The CDR3 DNA reads TGTGCCTGGAGCCCTAAGTATGAAAAACTGTTTTTT.

V is TRBV2 and J is TRBJ2-7, with TRBD2 matching over 7 bases. Germline CDR1 is SNHLY and CDR2 is FYNNEI. V was clipped by 8 bases and J by 7 bases; unmatched bases: 5. This CDR3 has 11 amino acids. DNA of the CDR3: TGTGCCAGCGGGGGGGAAAGGGAGCAGTACTTC. Translation: CASGGEREQYF.

The chain's CDR3 is CASSLEGREYPGELFF. DNA of the CDR3: TGCGCCAGCAGCTTGGAGGGCAGGGAGTACCCCGGGGAGCTGTTTTTT. The gene calls are TRBV5-1 and TRBJ2-2, with D perhaps given as TRBD1 or TRBD2 (5 bases each). The germline V gene has CDR1 SGHRS and CDR2 YFSETQ. The CDR3 is 16 amino acids. The ends were cut back, 0 bases at V and 6 bases at J, with 15 bases in the middle.

V and J are TRBV6-5 and TRBJ1-1, with D perhaps TRBD1 (5 bases). This CDR3 comprises 14 residues. Trimming left V 6 bases short and J 5 bases short, with 16 bases between. Germline loops: CDR1 MNHEY, CDR2 SVGAGI. CDR3 loop: CASRPFVKGTEAFF. DNA for the CDR3: TGTGCCAGCAGACCCTTCGTCAAGGGGACTGAAGCTTTCTTT.

The V call is TRBV25-1, the J call TRBJ2-7; 8 bases are shared with TRBD1. This CDR3 spans 17 amino acids. In germline, CDR1 is MGHDK, CDR2 SYGVNS. V shed 1 base, J shed 4 bases, and the junction held 12 bases outside the gene matches. The CDR3 bases are TGTGCCAGCAGTGAATCAAGGACAGGGAAAGTCACTTACGAGCAGTACTTC. This gives the protein CASSESRTGKVTYEQYF.

The chain combines TRBV4-1 with TRBJ1-2; D unclear. Germline V lookup: CDR1 MGHRA, CDR2 YSYEKL. The CDR3 totals 11 residues. Trimming took 3 bases from V and 5 from J, leaving 4 bases between them. CDR3 sequence (DNA): TGCGCCAGCAGCCACCGGTATGGCTACACCTTC. This encodes CASSHRYGYTF.

The CDR3 region is CASSLAGRSVRAFF. The CDR3 DNA reads as TGTGCCAGCAGCTTGGCGGGCCGGTCGGTCCGAGCTTTCTTT. The chain links TRBV5-6 to TRBJ1-1; D is unclear. Germline values: CDR1 SGHDT, CDR2 YYEEEE. The V and J ends lost 0 bases and 10 bases respectively, with 16 bases between them. CDR3 size: 14 residues. Combining the CDR3 with reference TRBV5-6 and TRBJ1-1 gives the whole variable domain DAGVTQSPTHLIKTRGQQVTLRCSPKSGHDTVSWYQQALGQGPQFIFQYYEEEERQRGNFPDRFSGHQFPNYSSELNVNALLLGDSALYLCASSLAGRSVRAFFGQGTRLTVV.

J is TRBJ2-7 and V is TRBV27; TRBD1 agrees at 8 bases. Looked up from germline, CDR1 is MNHEY and CDR2 is SMNVEV (reference sequence). The CDR3 consists of 17 residues. V was pared by 6 bases and J by 5 bases, with 18 bases of the junction left unmatched. Here the CDR3 reads CASSRPGTGTGGHEQYF. The CDR3 DNA sequence: TGTGCCAGCAGCCGCCCCGGCACCGGGACAGGCGGCCACGAGCAGTACTTC.

With respect to this clone: Other DNA sequences in the sample encode the same CDR3. The V and J genes are TRBV18 and TRBJ2-3, with 7 bases matching TRBD1. V shed 3 bases, J shed 1 base, and the junction held 4 bases outside the gene matches. Germline CDR1 reads KGHSH; CDR2 reads LQKENI. There are 15 residues in the CDR3. The CDR3 reads CASSPPGQRTDTQYF. The CDR3 DNA reads as TGTGCCAGCTCACCGCCGGGACAGCGCACAGATACGCAGTATTTT.

The V gene is TRBV10-1, the J gene TRBJ2-7; 10 nucleotides line up with TRBD1. Germline V gives CDR1 WNHNN, CDR2 SYGVQD (reference sequence). CDR3 length: 13 amino acids. Trimming removed 4 bases from V and 10 bases from J; junction bases left unmatched: 7. The CDR3, as DNA: TGCGCCAGCAGTGGCCAGGGACAGGGGAAACAGTACTTC. Protein product: CASSGQGQGKQYF.

The J gene is TRBJ1-1, the V gene TRBV19; D is possibly TRBD1 (6 bases). V was cut by 7 bases and J by 5 bases, with 17 bases left in between. Germline CDR1 is LNHDA and CDR2 is SQIVND (reference sequence). The CDR3 has 14 amino acids. The DNA for the CDR3 is TGTGCCAGTAAGGGCAGGGGCGACGGGACTGAAGCTTTCTTT. This gives the protein CASKGRGDGTEAFF.

The CDR3 DNA reads TGCGCCAGCAGCCAAGGGATAAACCCGGGAGATACGCAGTATTTT. It translates to CASSQGINPGDTQYF. V gene TRBV4-1 combines with J gene TRBJ2-3; D remains unclear. The CDR3 consists of 15 residues. Germline V gene lookup returns CDR1 MGHRA and CDR2 YSYEKL. V lost 1 base, J lost 5 bases, and 13 bases lay in between.

Points on this clone: One base away lies a much larger clone, so this may be a sequencing read error. Other DNA variants within this sample encode the same CDR3. This chain links TRBV18 with TRBJ2-5; the D is unclear. CDR3 length equals 11 residues. CDR1 and CDR2 (germline): KGHSH, LQKENI. The CDR3, as DNA: TGTGCCAGCTCTCCACAAGAGACCCAGTACTTC. Amino acid sequence: CASSPQETQYF.

J is TRBJ2-2 and V is TRBV14; D gene uncertain. V lost 1 base and J lost 7, with 7 bases in between. The CDR3 runs to 13 residues. CDR1 and CDR2 from the germline V gene are SGHDN and FVKESK. CDR3 region: CASSQVESGELFF. Here the CDR3 DNA reads TGTGCCAGCAGCCAAGTGGAGAGCGGGGAGCTGTTTTTT.

The chain uses TRBV7-9 and TRBJ2-5; TRBD2 is a possible D gene (5 bases). The V and J ends lost 10 bases and 5 bases respectively, with 14 bases between them. Germline CDR1 and CDR2: SEHNR and FQNEAQ (reference sequence). The CDR3 has 12 residues. The DNA for the CDR3 is TGTGCCACCGGCGCCCCGGGGGAGACCCAGTACTTC. It encodes CATGAPGETQYF.

The chain carries TRBV10-3 and TRBJ2-5; weak D call: TRBD2 (6 bases). Germline CDR1 is ENHRY and CDR2 is SYGVKD. This CDR3 has 13 residues. Trimming took off 7 bases at V and 0 bases at J, with 9 bases between the two ends. The CDR3 loop is CAITRGDQETQYF. The CDR3 coding sequence is TGTGCCATCACTCGCGGGGACCAAGAGACCCAGTACTTC.

As concerns this clone: The same CDR3 is also encoded by other DNA sequences in this sample. V usage is TRBV5-1 and J usage is TRBJ1-1; 7 bases line up with TRBD1. Germline CDR1 reads SGHRS; CDR2 reads YFSETQ. The CDR3 is made up of 14 amino acids. J lost 2 bases, V lost 1 base, and 2 bases had no gene match. CDR3 sequence (DNA): TGCGCCAGCAGCTTGACAGGGGTTAACACTGAAGCTTTCTTT. The encoded protein is CASSLTGVNTEAFF. The whole variable domain, filled in from reference TRBV5-1 and TRBJ1-1, reads KAGVTQTPRYLIKTRGQQVTLSCSPISGHRSVSWYQQTPGQGLQFLFEYFSETQRNKGNFPGRFSGRQFSNSRSEMNVSTLELGDSALYLCASSLTGVNTEAFFGQGTRLTVV.

V gene TRBV5-4 combines with J gene TRBJ2-5; either TRBD1 or TRBD2 may supply D (6 bases each). CDR1 and CDR2 from the germline V gene are SGHNT and YYREEE (reference sequence). CDR3 length: 15 residues. V was clipped by 3 bases and J by 2 bases, with 14 bases between them. CDR3 in amino acids: CASSSTGAQQETQYF. The DNA for the CDR3 is TGTGCCAGCAGCTCGACGGGGGCTCAGCAAGAGACCCAGTACTTC.

The chain joins TRBV7-2 to TRBJ2-5; 7 bases align to TRBD2. This CDR3 has 15 amino acids. The ends lost 2 bases at V and 5 bases at J; junction bases unmatched: 8. CDR1 and CDR2 (germline): SGHTA, FQGNSA. The DNA of the CDR3 is TGTGCCAGCAGCTTATGGGGAGGGCTGGGGGAGACCCAGTACTTC. Protein: CASSLWGGLGETQYF.